These T cell receptor beta chains were read from a single sample in a study of tumor and adjacent non-tumor tissue in lung cancer. MiXCR, applied by TCRdb to the multiplex PCR reads, yields one record per CDR3 protein. The sample contains roughly 200,000 distinct CDR3 sequences, over 55% of which appear only once. Source material: lung tumor tissue. All receptors derive from a man aged 55 to 69 with non-small cell lung cancer. Both conserved end residues are part of each CDR3. Each record gives: CDR3 protein, CDR3 DNA, V gene, D gene, clone size, J gene. A D gene is named only where the DNA matches it firmly. Size is omitted from some rows. Given values are once, few, many or a class for expanded clones.

CASSYSGGNTEAFF	TGTGCCAGCAGTTACTCGGGCGGAAACACTGAAGCTTTCTTT	TRBV6-2/TRBV6-3	.	many	TRBJ1-1
CASTLRGLPGGANVLTF	TGTGCCAGCACCCTAAGGGGTCTGCCGGGCGGGGCCAACGTCCTGACTTTC	TRBV12-3/TRBV12-4	.	many	TRBJ2-6
CASSPTGSHYGYTF	TGTGCCAGCAGCCCGACAGGGTCCCACTATGGCTACACCTTC	TRBV12-3/TRBV12-4	TRBD1	many	TRBJ1-2
CASSSPTSGANYGYTF	TGTGCCAGCAGCAGCCCGACCTCGGGGGCTAACTATGGCTACACCTTC	TRBV11-3	.	medium-sized	TRBJ1-2
CSATRDGQINSYNEQFF	TGCAGTGCAACTCGGGACGGCCAAATCAACTCCTACAATGAGCAGTTCTTC	TRBV20-1	.	few	TRBJ2-1
CASRRGSNNQPQHF	TGTGCCAGCAGGCGGGGAAGCAACAATCAGCCCCAGCATTTT	TRBV6-5	.	many	TRBJ1-5
CASSQSGTHLKGEQFF	TGTGCCAGCAGCCAAAGCGGGACACACTTAAAGGGTGAGCAATTCTTC	TRBV11-1	.	.	TRBJ2-1
CASRQGIEQYF	TGTGCCAGCAGGCAGGGAATCGAGCAGTACTTC	TRBV6-5	.	.	TRBJ2-7
CASSSLNPIISSIDTQYF	TGTGCCAGCAGCTCTCTTAATCCGATAATTTCTAGCATAGATACGCAGTATTTT	TRBV7-3	.	.	TRBJ2-3
CASSQDRQITNEKLFF	TGCGCCAGCAGCCAAGATAGGCAGATTACTAATGAAAAACTGTTTTTT	TRBV4-1	.	few	TRBJ1-4
CTSSQDVPGCPGTEAFF	TGCACCAGCAGCCAAGACGTTCCGGGCTGTCCGGGCACCGAAGCTTTCTTT	TRBV4-3	.	.	TRBJ1-1
CASDNGGVTRYKQCF	TGTGCCAGCGACAATGGGGGAGTCACTCGCTACAAGCAGTGCTTC	TRBV6-5	.	once	TRBJ2-7
CASSLLGARGYEAFF	TGTGCCAGCAGCTTATTGGGGGCTCGGGGCTATGAAGCTTTCTTT	TRBV7-8	.	once	TRBJ1-1
CASSRQGQSTDTQCF	TGTGCCAGCAGCAGACAGGGACAGAGCACAGATACGCAGTGTTTT	TRBV6-6	TRBD1	.	TRBJ2-3
CANRRGHRETQYF	TGTGCCAACAGACGCGGACACAGAGAGACCCAGTACTTT	TRBV5-5	.	few	TRBJ2-5
CASSYPDSSSLHF	TGTGCCAGCAGTTATCCGGACAGTTCATCCCTCCACTTT	TRBV6-6	.	.	TRBJ1-6
CASRRDKRTDTQYF	TGTGCCAGCAGAAGGGACAAGCGAACAGATACGCAGTATTTT	TRBV5-6	.	.	TRBJ2-3
CASSPDRRNQAQHF	TGTGCCAGCAGTCCGGACAGGCGCAATCAGGCCCAGCATTTT	TRBV12-3/TRBV12-4	TRBD1	.	TRBJ1-5
CASSRMQDATEAFF	TGTGCCAGCAGTAGGATGCAGGACGCGACGGAAGCTTTCTTT	TRBV6-1	.	.	TRBJ1-1
CASRTPGLGSEQYF	TGTGCCAGCAGAACTCCGGGCCTAGGGAGCGAACAGTACTTC	TRBV6-5	.	.	TRBJ2-7
CVSSLDIGVQGTQYF	TGTGTCAGCAGCTTAGATATAGGGGTCCAAGGGACCCAGTACTTC	TRBV11-3	.	once	TRBJ2-5
CASSQGTVDTGEPFF	TGTGCCAGCAGCCAAGGGACAGTGGACACCGGGGAGCCGTTTTTT	TRBV4-2	.	.	TRBJ2-2
CARGSGAGKQEIQYF	TGTGCCAGAGGCTCCGGTGCGGGGAAACAAGAGATCCAGTACTTC	TRBV11-3	.	.	TRBJ2-5
CASSKTRGGTGANVLTF	TGTGCCAGCAGTAAGACAAGGGGCGGGACGGGGGCCAACGTCCTGACTTTC	TRBV6-5	.	.	TRBJ2-6
CSVDLVGGPNTGELFF	TGCAGCGTTGACCTAGTGGGGGGACCTAACACCGGGGAGCTTTTTTTT	TRBV29-1	.	.	TRBJ2-2
CACSQLAGGSVELFF	TGTGCCTGCAGCCAACTAGCTGGCGGCAGCGTGGAGCTGTTTTTT	TRBV11-1	.	.	TRBJ2-2